The rows below give T cell receptor beta chains drawn from one sample of a study of cytomegalovirus exposure and HLA in healthy donors. Data came from immunoSEQ multiplex PCR; TCRdb stores just in-frame clones and leaves some out. The data show about 180,000 clones, around 77% seen once. The sample comprised PBMCs. These receptors all stem from a man aged 55 to 70 in good health and CMV-seronegative. CDR3s include the opening cysteine and the closing phenylalanine or tryptophan. A D gene is named only where the DNA matches it firmly. Only part of the rows carry a size: once, few, many, or a class if the clone is expanded.

abundance,d_gene,j_gene,v_gene,CDR3aa,CDR3nt
NA,NA,TRBJ2-7,TRBV7-8,CASSEPTARYEQYF,TGTGCCAGCAGCGAACCGACAGCTCGATACGAGCAGTACTTC
NA,TRBD1,TRBJ2-7,TRBV5-5,CASSDRATTNSYEQYF,TGTGCCAGCAGCGACAGGGCAACCACAAATTCCTACGAGCAGTACTTC
NA,NA,TRBJ1-1,TRBV5-6,CASSLSTEAFF,TGTGCCAGCAGCTTGTCGACTGAAGCTTTCTTT
NA,NA,TRBJ2-3,TRBV7-8,CASSLQDSRTDTQYF,TGTGCCAGCAGCTTACAAGACTCTCGTACAGATACGCAGTATTTT
once,TRBD1,TRBJ1-5,TRBV18,CASSPGTGALNQPQHF,TGTGCCAGCTCACCGGGGACAGGGGCGCTGAATCAGCCCCAGCATTTT
NA,TRBD1,TRBJ2-5,TRBV5-1,CASSFLGFRDRGETQYF,TGCGCCAGCAGCTTCTTGGGGTTCCGGGACAGGGGAGAGACCCAGTACTTC
NA,TRBD1,TRBJ2-2,TRBV5-1,CASLPGTVGTGELFF,TGCGCCAGCCTACCCGGGACAGTAGGCACCGGGGAGCTGTTTTTT
few,TRBD1,TRBJ2-7,TRBV5-4,CASSLPGQGSHEQYF,TGTGCCAGCAGCTTACCGGGACAGGGAAGCCACGAGCAGTACTTC
NA,TRBD2,TRBJ2-5,TRBV19,CASRTSGESGTQYF,TGTGCCAGCAGGACTAGCGGGGAGTCAGGGACCCAGTACTTC
NA,NA,TRBJ2-5,TRBV7-9,CASSSQVTQYF,TGTGCCAGCAGCTCCCAGGTGACCCAGTACTTC
NA,NA,TRBJ1-3,TRBV10-2,CASSEDLQGFSGNTIYF,TGCGCCAGCAGTGAAGACTTACAGGGCTTCTCTGGAAACACCATATATTTT
few,TRBD2,TRBJ2-3,TRBV19,CASSKGLAGGEDTQYF,TGTGCCAGTAGTAAAGGACTAGCGGGAGGTGAGGATACGCAGTATTTT
few,TRBD2,TRBJ2-2,TRBV13,CASSLGAGVSTGELFF,TGTGCCAGCAGCTTAGGAGCGGGAGTGTCCACCGGGGAGCTGTTTTTT
NA,TRBD1,TRBJ2-3,TRBV27,CASSLRDRGTDTQYF,TGTGCCAGCAGTTTGCGGGACAGGGGCACAGATACGCAGTATTTT
once,NA,TRBJ2-7,TRBV7-9,CASSSHREWVYEQYF,TGTGCCAGCAGCTCTCACAGGGAGTGGGTCTACGAGCAGTACTTC
NA,TRBD2,TRBJ2-7,TRBV7-9,CASSARLAGERDEQYF,TGTGCCAGCAGCGCCCGACTAGCGGGGGAACGGGACGAGCAGTACTTC
few,TRBD1,TRBJ1-4,TRBV7-6,CASSSGQGANEKLFF,TGTGCCAGCAGCTCGGGACAGGGGGCGAATGAAAAACTGTTTTTT
NA,NA,TRBJ2-5,TRBV30,CAWSVTEDEQYF,TGTGCCTGGAGTGTAACGGAGGATGAGCAGTACTTC
once,TRBD2,TRBJ2-7,TRBV29-1,CSVVTSETYEQYF,TGCAGCGTTGTGACTAGCGAAACCTACGAGCAGTACTTC
once,NA,TRBJ2-2,TRBV21-1,CASSKARGFGELFF,TGTGCCAGCAGCAAAGCTAGGGGCTTCGGGGAGCTGTTTTTT